Shown below are 16 T cell receptor beta chains from a single sample sequenced in a study of blood T cell repertoires in COVID-19. Clones were sequenced by immunoSEQ multiplex PCR, and TCRdb holds only the in-frame ones, with some missing. This table has more than 150,000 clones, almost 80% appearing once. Sequencing was carried out using peripheral blood. Receptor source: a woman aged 70-85 years with acute or convalescent COVID-19.

The genes are TRBV19 and TRBJ2-7, with 10 bases matching TRBD1. This CDR3 is built from 15 residues. Germline trimming cut 4 bases from V and 5 bases from J; bases unmatched to any gene: 8. Germline lookup yields CDR1 LNHDA and CDR2 SQIVND (reference sequence). CDR3 loop: CASSNTAGTGDEQYF. The CDR3, as DNA: TGTGCCAGTAGTAACACGGCCGGGACAGGGGACGAGCAGTACTTC.

The chain uses TRBV3-1 (or the pseudogene TRBV3-2) and TRBJ1-4, with D possibly TRBD1 on 6 matching bases. The CDR3 sequence is 15 residues long. Germline CDR1 is LGHDT and CDR2 is YNNKEL (reference sequence). Trimming left V 5 bases short and J 0 bases short, with 10 bases between. The CDR3, as DNA: TGTGCCAGCAGCTCTACAGGGACAACTAATGAAAAACTGTTTTTT. It translates to CASSSTGTTNEKLFF.

A few counts support this clone. The CDR3 nucleotides read TGTGCCAGCAGCAAACTCCGTCAGGGCTTAAATGAAAAACTGTTTTTT. This translates into CASSKLRQGLNEKLFF. This chain links TRBV21-1 with TRBJ1-4; the D call in the table, TRBD1, was not verified against the DNA. TRBV21-1 is noted as a pseudogene. CDR3 length: 16 residues.

This clone was seen a handful of times. The chain is built from TRBV5-1 and TRBJ1-4; 11 nucleotides line up with TRBD1. The V and J ends lost 5 bases and 7 bases, in that order; junction bases with no gene match: 4. CDR3 size: 14 residues. Germline V gene data show CDR1 as SGHRS and CDR2 as YFSETQ. CDR3 amino acids: CASSTGTGGEKLFF. The CDR3 bases are TGCGCCAGCAGTACCGGGACAGGGGGTGAAAAACTGTTTTTT.

V and J are TRBV5-4 and TRBJ2-3, with 10 bases aligning to TRBD2. The CDR3 has 19 amino acids. From germline, CDR1 is SGHNT and CDR2 YYREEE (reference sequence). J gave up 0 bases and V 4 bases, and 14 bases lay outside the gene matches. The CDR3 DNA sequence: TGTGCCAGCAGCGGGGTGACTAGCGGGTGGGAGTCTAGCACAGATACGCAGTATTTT. This gives the protein CASSGVTSGWESSTDTQYF.

The chain joins TRBV18 to TRBJ1-2; 7 bases are a match to TRBD1. The germline V gene has CDR1 KGHSH and CDR2 LQKENI. This CDR3 has 14 amino acids. Trimming at V came to 1 base and at J to 5 bases, leaving 4 bases not matched to a gene. Written as DNA, the CDR3 is TGTGCCAGCTCACCACAGGGACAGTTATATGGCTACACCTTC. Encoded protein: CASSPQGQLYGYTF. Combining the CDR3 with reference TRBV18 and TRBJ1-2 gives the whole variable domain NAGVMQNPRHLVRRRGQEARLRCSPMKGHSHVYWYRQLPEEGLKFMVYLQKENIIDESGMPKERFSAEFPKEGPSILRIQQVVRGDSAAYFCASSPQGQLYGYTFGSGTRLTVV.

CDR3 nucleotides: TGTGCCATCAGCCAGGACGGGGCTGAAGCTTTCTTT. It translates to CAISQDGAEAFF. V and J are TRBV10-3 and TRBJ1-1; D call uncertain. Germline V gene data show CDR1 as ENHRY and CDR2 as SYGVKD. This CDR3 contains 12 residues. With 6 bases removed from V and 6 bases from J, the gap between germline ends came to 11 bases.

This clone was recorded a few times. The CDR3 nucleotides are TGTGCCAGCAGCTTGTGGAACAGAAACAATGAGCAGTTCTTC. This translates into CASSLWNRNNEQFF. The chain carries TRBV5-6 and TRBJ2-1; D uncertain. V lost 1 base to trimming and J lost 5 bases, with 10 bases between them. Germline lookup yields CDR1 SGHDT and CDR2 YYEEEE. This CDR3 is 14 amino acids long.

The chain has TRBV7-3 and TRBJ2-1; 8 bases agree with TRBD1. V was clipped by 5 bases and J by 3 bases; unmatched bases: 9. Germline V gene sequence: CDR1 SGHTA, CDR2 FQGTGA. The CDR3 has 16 residues. DNA of the CDR3: TGTGCCAGCAGCCCTTCGGGCACAGGGGGCTACAATGAGCAGTTCTTC. Protein product: CASSPSGTGGYNEQFF.

The chain uses TRBV11-3 and TRBJ2-7, with 9 bases aligning to TRBD1. The germline CDR1 and CDR2 sequences are SGHNT and YENEEA. The CDR3 sequence is 13 residues long. V shed 3 bases, J shed 12 bases, and the junction held 9 bases outside the gene matches. The DNA for the CDR3 is TGTGCCAGCAGCTTGGGACAGGGACGGAGTCTGTACTTC. Translation: CASSLGQGRSLYF.

The genes are TRBV3-1 (or the pseudogene TRBV3-2) and TRBJ1-2; no definite D call. CDR3 length: 13 residues. Trimming removed 4 bases at V and 3 bases at J, with 9 bases between. The germline V gene encodes CDR1 LGHDT and CDR2 YNNKEL (reference sequence). CDR3: CASSPGLYYGYTF. The CDR3 nucleotides are TGTGCCAGCAGCCCTGGACTGTACTATGGCTACACCTTC.

The chain recombines TRBV25-1 with TRBJ1-2; 8 bases line up with TRBD1. Unmatched junction bases numbered 13, after V lost 1 base and J lost 3 bases. Per the germline V gene, CDR1 is MGHDK and CDR2 is SYGVNS. CDR3 length: 18 amino acids. The CDR3 bases are TGTGCCAGCAGTGAATTTTTTCCCACAGGGGGTACATACTATGGCTACACCTTC. It encodes CASSEFFPTGGTYYGYTF.

The genes are TRBV13 and TRBJ2-5; a weak D match, TRBD2 (6 bases). Trimming cost V 0 bases and J 2 bases, with 13 bases left between them. CDR1 and CDR2 (germline): PRHDT, FYEKMQ (reference sequence). This CDR3 has 16 residues. The CDR3 DNA sequence: TGTGCCAGCAGCTTAGGCCGTGGGGGGTGGCAAGAGACCCAGTACTTC. Translated: CASSLGRGGWQETQYF.

The chain's CDR3 is CASSHSSSYEQYF. The CDR3 region has the DNA TGCGCCAGCAGTCACAGCAGCTCCTACGAGCAGTACTTC. The chain links TRBV5-1 to TRBJ2-7; D remains unclear. This CDR3 has 13 amino acids. Germline CDR1 reads SGHRS; CDR2 reads YFSETQ. Trimming removed 5 bases from V and 0 bases from J, with 9 bases in between.

The chain couples TRBV14 to TRBJ2-1; the match to TRBD2 covers 9 bases. This CDR3 comprises 14 residues. Germline V gene lookup returns CDR1 SGHDN and CDR2 FVKESK. Germline trimming cut 6 bases from V and 4 bases from J; bases unmatched to any gene: 4. The CDR3 coding sequence is TGTGCCAGCAGTTTTAGCGGGAGATACAATGAGCAGTTCTTC. Its translation: CASSFSGRYNEQFF.

V gene TRBV27 combines with J gene TRBJ1-1; possible D gene TRBD1, 6 bases. The germline V and J ends were trimmed by 0 bases and 3 bases, with 8 bases remaining between them. The CDR3 consists of 14 residues. Germline V gives CDR1 MNHEY, CDR2 SMNVEV (reference sequence). CDR3 sequence: CASSLSRGDTEAFF. DNA of the CDR3: TGTGCCAGCAGTTTATCCAGGGGAGACACTGAAGCTTTCTTT.